The rows below give T cell receptor beta chains drawn from one sample of a study of shared clonotypes between healthy human individuals. Here immunoSEQ multiplex PCR was the method, and the copy in TCRdb shows in-frame clones only, minus some. This repertoire shows some 1 million clones, about 75% found once; its top ten account for approximately 1.5%. Material: memory CD4+ T cells sorted from blood. Source of these receptors: a man aged 18 to 30 in good health. CDR3s include the opening cysteine and the closing phenylalanine or tryptophan. The order of the fields is D gene, V gene, J gene, clone size, CDR3 protein, CDR3 DNA. A D gene is named only where the DNA matches it firmly. Clone size, where shown, is once, few, many, or a class for clones that have expanded.

NA	TRBV18	TRBJ2-1	NA	CASSQGTSSYNEQFF	TGTGCCAGCTCACAGGGGACCAGCTCCTACAATGAGCAGTTCTTC
NA	TRBV11-2	TRBJ1-4	once	CASSLFLQEQEKLFF	TGTGCCAGCAGCTTATTCCTCCAGGAGCAGGAAAAACTGTTTTTT
NA	TRBV7-9	TRBJ1-1	NA	CASSLLGAILF	TGTGCCAGCAGCCTCCTCGGGGCGATCCTCTTT
TRBD1	TRBV28	TRBJ1-5	once	CASSLRQGSSNQPQHF	TGTGCCAGCAGTCTACGACAGGGTTCGAGCAATCAGCCCCAGCATTTT
TRBD2	TRBV19	TRBJ2-1	NA	CASRRPLAGYNEQFF	TGTGCCAGCAGAAGACCACTAGCGGGCTACAATGAGCAGTTCTTC
NA	TRBV18	TRBJ1-6	NA	CASSPRPESSYNSPLHF	TGTGCCAGCTCACCACGGCCAGAGAGCTCCTATAATTCACCCCTCCACTTT
NA	TRBV11-2	TRBJ2-2	NA	CASSLDLSELFF	TGTGCCAGCAGCTTAGACCTATCGGAGCTGTTTTTT
TRBD2	TRBV2	TRBJ2-1	NA	CASGRTGTRASNEQFF	TGTGCCAGCGGACGAACCGGGACTAGAGCATCCAATGAGCAGTTCTTC
NA	TRBV5-1	TRBJ1-2	NA	CASSSDPSYGYTF	TGCGCCAGCAGCTCCGACCCCTCTTATGGCTACACCTTC
NA	TRBV12-5	TRBJ1-1	NA	CASALDGVRTEAFF	TGTGCTAGTGCCCTCGACGGGGTAAGGACTGAAGCTTTCTTT
NA	TRBV28	TRBJ1-2	few	CATSMSINYGYTF	TGTGCCACCAGCATGTCGATTAACTATGGCTACACCTTC